The next 10 T cell receptor beta chains were all read from a single sample in a study of cytomegalovirus exposure and HLA in healthy donors. Here immunoSEQ multiplex PCR was the method, and the copy in TCRdb shows in-frame clones only, minus some. The sample consists of fewer than 350,000 clones, over 75% of them appearing once. The sequencing input was PBMCs. The receptors originated from a woman between 18 and 30 years old in good health and CMV-seronegative.

The rearrangement links TRBV6-5 to TRBJ2-7, with D perhaps matching TRBD2 (5 bases). The CDR3 totals 12 residues. Germline values: CDR1 MNHEY, CDR2 SVGAGI. The V and J ends lost 2 bases and 3 bases respectively, with 5 bases between them. The CDR3 DNA reads as TGTGCCAGCAGTTACCGGGGCTACGAGCAGTACTTC. Protein sequence: CASSYRGYEQYF.

This clone was counted only a few times. This sequence joins TRBV28 and TRBJ1-2; D gene ambiguous. The germline V gene encodes CDR1 MDHEN and CDR2 SYDVKM. V dropped 2 bases and J dropped 8 bases, with 9 bases sitting between them. The CDR3 runs to 12 residues. The CDR3 DNA sequence: TGTGCCAGCAGTTTAATAAACCGGGGCTACACCTTC. Translating it yields CASSLINRGYTF.

The chain combines TRBV7-6 with TRBJ2-5; D is unresolved. The CDR3 consists of 14 residues. The germline V gene has CDR1 SGHVS and CDR2 FNYEAQ. The ends were cut back, 2 bases at V and 3 bases at J, with 10 bases in the middle. The CDR3 loop reads CASSLSHRKETQYF. The CDR3, as DNA: TGTGCCAGCAGCTTAAGTCACAGAAAAGAGACCCAGTACTTC.

The CDR3 loop reads CASRSDLGGSYEQYF. CDR3 DNA: TGTGCCAGCAGGAGCGACTTAGGTGGCTCCTACGAGCAGTACTTC. V gene TRBV27 combines with J gene TRBJ2-7; D is unresolved. The germline CDR1 and CDR2 sequences are MNHEY and SMNVEV (reference sequence). The CDR3 spans 15 residues. V was shortened by 6 bases and J by 0 bases, with 15 bases between the two germline ends.

The chain joins TRBV6-5 to TRBJ2-3; TRBD2 agrees at 11 bases. Germline-derived CDR1 and CDR2 are MNHEY and SVGAGI. This CDR3 comprises 16 residues. J was trimmed by 2 bases and V by 6 bases; bases with no gene match: 7. In nucleotides, the CDR3 is TGTGCCAGCAGATACGGGACTAGCGGATACACAGATACGCAGTATTTT. It specifies CASRYGTSGYTDTQYF.

The rearrangement joins TRBV25-1 to TRBJ2-5; possible D gene TRBD1, 5 bases. The CDR3 runs 13 residues. V was shortened by 2 bases and J by 5 bases, with 9 bases between the two germline ends. Germline values: CDR1 MGHDK, CDR2 SYGVNS. CDR3 nucleotide sequence: TGTGCCAGCAGTGAAGGGGCGAGGGAGACCCAGTACTTC. Its translation is CASSEGARETQYF.

V usage is TRBV28 and J usage is TRBJ2-3; 8 bases line up with TRBD2. Germline CDR1 and CDR2: MDHEN and SYDVKM. The CDR3 is 14 residues long. The junction had 4 bases not matched to a gene; V was cut back by 5 bases and J by 3 bases. In DNA, the CDR3 is TGTGCCAGCAGTCCGAGCGGGGGAACAGATACGCAGTATTTT. This encodes CASSPSGGTDTQYF.

The chain uses TRBV5-1 and TRBJ2-5; 7 bases agree with TRBD1. Trimming cost V 4 bases and J 2 bases; bases outside gene matches: 8. CDR3 length: 15 residues. Germline values: CDR1 SGHRS, CDR2 YFSETQ. The CDR3 DNA reads TGCGCCAGCAGCCCCCAGGGGGTGTTACAAGAGACCCAGTACTTC. Amino acid sequence: CASSPQGVLQETQYF.

V gene TRBV6-1 combines with J gene TRBJ1-3; TRBD1 might be the D (6 bases). Deletions cut 4 bases from V and 7 bases from J, with 20 bases between. Germline lookup yields CDR1 MNHNS and CDR2 SASEGT. CDR3 length: 16 amino acids. The CDR3 loop reads CASSGATPQRGNTIYF. CDR3 bases: TGTGCCAGCAGTGGAGCAACTCCCCAAAGGGGGAACACCATATATTTT.

The chain recombines TRBV10-1 with TRBJ2-2; no clear D gene. V was cut by 3 bases and J by 3 bases, with 8 bases left in between. The CDR3 loop spans 14 amino acids. Per the germline V gene, CDR1 is WNHNN and CDR2 is SYGVQD (reference sequence). The CDR3 sequence is CASSDNSYTGELFF. The CDR3 DNA is TGCGCCAGCAGTGATAACAGCTACACCGGGGAGCTGTTTTTT.